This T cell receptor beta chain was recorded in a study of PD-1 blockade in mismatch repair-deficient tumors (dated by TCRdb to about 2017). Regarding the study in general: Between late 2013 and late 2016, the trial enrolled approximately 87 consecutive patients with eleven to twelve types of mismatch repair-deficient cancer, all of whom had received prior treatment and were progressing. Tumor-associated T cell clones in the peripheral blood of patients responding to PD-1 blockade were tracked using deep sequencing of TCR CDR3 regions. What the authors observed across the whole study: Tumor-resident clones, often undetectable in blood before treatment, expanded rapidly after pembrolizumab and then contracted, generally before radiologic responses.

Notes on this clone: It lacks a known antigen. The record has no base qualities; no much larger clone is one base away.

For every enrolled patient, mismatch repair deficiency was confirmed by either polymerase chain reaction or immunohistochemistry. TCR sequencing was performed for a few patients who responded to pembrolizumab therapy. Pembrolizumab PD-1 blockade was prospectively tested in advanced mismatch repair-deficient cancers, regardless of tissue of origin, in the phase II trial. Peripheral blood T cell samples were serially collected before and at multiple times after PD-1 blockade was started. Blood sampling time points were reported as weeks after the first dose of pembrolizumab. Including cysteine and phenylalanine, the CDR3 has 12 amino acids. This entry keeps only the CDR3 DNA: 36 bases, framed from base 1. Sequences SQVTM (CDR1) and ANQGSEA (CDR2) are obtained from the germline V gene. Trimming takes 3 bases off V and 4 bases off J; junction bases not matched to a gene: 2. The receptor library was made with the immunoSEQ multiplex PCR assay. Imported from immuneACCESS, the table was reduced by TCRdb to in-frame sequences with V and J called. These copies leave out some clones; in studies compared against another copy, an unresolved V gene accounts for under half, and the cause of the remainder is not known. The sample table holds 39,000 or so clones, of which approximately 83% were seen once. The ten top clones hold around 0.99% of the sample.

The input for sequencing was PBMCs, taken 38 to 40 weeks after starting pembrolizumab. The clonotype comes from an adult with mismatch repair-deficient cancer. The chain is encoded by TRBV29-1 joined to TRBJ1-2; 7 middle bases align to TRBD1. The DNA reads TGCAGCGTTGAGGACAGGCTCTATGGCTACACCTTC. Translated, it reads CSVEDRLYGYTF.